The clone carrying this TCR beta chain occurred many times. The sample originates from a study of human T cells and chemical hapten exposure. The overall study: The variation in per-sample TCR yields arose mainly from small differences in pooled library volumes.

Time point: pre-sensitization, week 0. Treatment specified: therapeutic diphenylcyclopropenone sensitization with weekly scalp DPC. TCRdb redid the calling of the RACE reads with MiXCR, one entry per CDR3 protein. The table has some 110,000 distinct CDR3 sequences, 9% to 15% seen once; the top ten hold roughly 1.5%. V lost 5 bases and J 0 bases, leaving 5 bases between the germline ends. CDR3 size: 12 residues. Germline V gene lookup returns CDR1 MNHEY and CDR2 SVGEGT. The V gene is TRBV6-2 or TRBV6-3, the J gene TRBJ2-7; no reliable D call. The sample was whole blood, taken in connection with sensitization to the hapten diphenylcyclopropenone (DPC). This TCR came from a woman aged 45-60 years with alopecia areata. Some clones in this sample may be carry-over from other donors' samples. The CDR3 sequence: CASSQSSYEQYF. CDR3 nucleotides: TGTGCCAGCAGTCAGAGCTCCTACGAGCAGTACTTC.